Shown below are 26 T cell receptor beta chains from a single sample sequenced in a study of blood T cell repertoires in COVID-19. Assay used: immunoSEQ multiplex PCR; TCRdb lists only in-frame clones, some missing. Of roughly 200,000 clones detected, over 70% appear once; the ten largest clones hold under 30%. Material: peripheral blood. These receptors all stem from a man aged 35-49 years with acute or convalescent COVID-19.

The CDR3 coding sequence is TGTGCCAGCGCTCGCCCGGGAGGGAGCGGCTACACCTTC. Its protein is CASARPGGSGYTF. The V gene is TRBV9, the J gene TRBJ1-2; D not certain. The CDR3 is made up of 13 amino acids. Trimming shortened V by 7 bases and J by 8 bases, and 18 bases separated the two germline ends. The V gene's germline CDR1 is SGDLS and CDR2 YYNGEE.

V and J are TRBV6-6 and TRBJ2-1; 7 bases align to TRBD2. The V gene end was trimmed by 5 bases and the J gene end by 8 bases; junction bases not matched to a gene: 15. There are 16 residues in the CDR3. Germline CDR1 and CDR2: MNHNY and SVGAGI (reference sequence). CDR3 bases: TGTGCCAGCAGTACCTTCGGGAGCGGGGACCGTGATGAGCAGTTCTTC. Its protein is CASSTFGSGDRDEQFF.

The gene calls are TRBV19 and TRBJ1-2; D gene uncertain. V was cut by 4 bases and J by 5 bases, with 11 bases left in between. CDR1 and CDR2 from the germline V gene are LNHDA and SQIVND (reference sequence). CDR3 length: 13 amino acids. The CDR3 region is CASSTGFGYGYTF. As DNA, the CDR3 is TGTGCCAGTAGTACCGGGTTCGGGTATGGCTACACCTTC.

The chain is built from TRBV2 and TRBJ2-2; D is ambiguous. The CDR3 contains 12 residues. Germline assignment: CDR1 SNHLY and CDR2 FYNNEI. V gave up 5 bases and J gave up 3 bases, with 4 bases separating them. CDR3 loop: CASSLDTGELFF. The CDR3 DNA is TGTGCCAGCAGTCTCGACACCGGGGAGCTGTTTTTT.

This chain joins TRBV5-1 and TRBJ1-1; a possible D gene is TRBD1 (5 bases). Trimming took off 5 bases at V and 5 bases at J, with 13 bases between the two ends. The CDR3 length is 13 residues. Per the germline V gene, CDR1 is SGHRS and CDR2 is YFSETQ. CDR3 region: CASSIQDDTEAFF. CDR3 DNA: TGCGCCAGCAGTATACAGGATGATACTGAAGCTTTCTTT. Supplemented by reference TRBV5-1 and TRBJ1-1, the full variable domain reads KAGVTQTPRYLIKTRGQQVTLSCSPISGHRSVSWYQQTPGQGLQFLFEYFSETQRNKGNFPGRFSGRQFSNSRSEMNVSTLELGDSALYLCASSIQDDTEAFFGQGTRLTVV.

DNA of the CDR3: TGTGCCAGCAGCCCACAGGGCGCATTCTATGGCTACACCTTC. Protein product: CASSPQGAFYGYTF. The gene calls are TRBV7-8 and TRBJ1-2; D is perhaps TRBD1 (6 bases). V gave up 5 bases and J gave up 4 bases, with 14 bases separating them. Germline CDR1 reads SGHVS; CDR2 reads FQNEAQ. The CDR3 has 14 amino acids.

The CDR3 region is CATKASGAETQHF. The CDR3 bases are TGTGCCACCAAAGCGTCAGGGGCAGAAACCCAGCATTTT. V gene TRBV19 combines with J gene TRBJ1-5; D is perhaps TRBD1 (6 bases). The CDR3 consists of 13 residues. V was pared by 10 bases and J by 11 bases, with 21 bases between. Germline values: CDR1 LNHDA, CDR2 SQIVND (reference sequence).

This chain uses TRBV19 with TRBJ1-5, with D perhaps TRBD1 (5 bases). This CDR3 is 15 amino acids long. CDR1 and CDR2 from the germline V gene are LNHDA and SQIVND (reference sequence). V shed 3 bases and J shed 5 bases, with 14 bases lying between them. This chain's CDR3 is CASSIGTAGDQPQHF. CDR3 nucleotide sequence: TGTGCCAGTAGTATCGGGACGGCGGGGGATCAGCCCCAGCATTTT. Full variable domain (remainder filled in from reference TRBV19 and TRBJ1-5): DGGITQSPKYLFRKEGQNVTLSCEQNLNHDAMYWYRQDPGQGLRLIYYSQIVNDFQKGDIAEGYSVSREKKESFPLTVTSAQKNPTAFYLCASSIGTAGDQPQHFGDGTRLSIL.

This chain uses TRBV4-2 with TRBJ1-6; possible D gene TRBD1, 5 bases. Germline CDR1 LGHNA, CDR2 YNFKEQ. This CDR3 has 15 amino acids. Trimming left V 0 bases short and J 12 bases short, with 15 bases between. The CDR3 reads CASSQDPRRGGPLHF. The CDR3 bases are TGTGCCAGCAGCCAAGATCCGCGGAGGGGCGGACCCCTCCACTTT.

The chain uses TRBV7-2 and TRBJ1-6, with D tentatively TRBD1 (6 bases). The germline V gene has CDR1 SGHTA and CDR2 FQGNSA. The CDR3 has 14 residues. The germline V and J ends were trimmed by 6 bases and 11 bases, with 17 bases remaining between them. CDR3 sequence reads: CASRNSGVVAPLHF. The CDR3 nucleotides are TGTGCCAGCAGGAATTCAGGGGTCGTGGCACCCCTCCACTTT.

The rearrangement uses TRBV5-6 and TRBJ2-7, with D possibly being TRBD2 (6 bases). In germline, CDR1 is SGHDT, CDR2 YYEEEE. V lost 3 bases and J 4 bases, leaving 8 bases between the germline ends. The CDR3 is made up of 12 amino acids. The CDR3 sequence is CASSSDYYEQYF. The CDR3 nucleotides read TGTGCCAGCAGCTCGGACTATTACGAGCAGTACTTC.

The chain is built from TRBV4-1 and TRBJ2-3; 8 bases agree with TRBD2. This CDR3 has 16 amino acids. The V segment lost 4 bases and the J segment 4 bases; nucleotides outside the gene matches: 10. Germline CDR1 is MGHRA and CDR2 is YSYEKL. CDR3 sequence reads: CASSRLVAGLADTQYF. CDR3 nucleotide sequence: TGCGCCAGCAGCCGTCTCGTAGCGGGACTCGCAGATACGCAGTATTTT.

In its sample, this clone was seen once. V and J are TRBV6-6 and TRBJ2-7; D is perhaps TRBD2 (5 bases). Trimming left V 0 bases short and J 4 bases short, with 13 bases between. Germline V CDR1 and CDR2: MNHNY, SVGAGI (reference sequence). This CDR3 region has 15 residues. The CDR3 region is CASSYSRTPTYEQYF. In DNA form, the CDR3 reads TGTGCCAGCAGTTACTCGAGGACTCCAACTTACGAGCAGTACTTC.

The chain recombines TRBV4-1 with TRBJ2-4; TRBD2 matches 9 bases. The germline gives CDR1 MGHRA, CDR2 YSYEKL. The CDR3 covers 19 residues. J gave up 0 bases and V 1 base, and 10 bases lay outside the gene matches. The CDR3 region has the DNA TGCGCCAGCAGCCAAGTTGGACTAGCGCCGGGGGAAGCCAAAAACATTCAGTACTTC. It translates to CASSQVGLAPGEAKNIQYF.

CDR3 nucleotides: TGTGCCAGCAGCGACTACAGGGGACCTAGGTACGAGCAGTACTTC. This translates into CASSDYRGPRYEQYF. The chain links TRBV5-5 to TRBJ2-7; 7 nucleotides agree with TRBD1. V lost 4 bases, J lost 4 bases, and 11 bases stayed unmatched. Per germline, CDR1 SGHKS and CDR2 YYEKEE (reference sequence). The CDR3 loop spans 15 amino acids.

The chain combines TRBV25-1 with TRBJ1-2; 8 nucleotides match TRBD1. Germline assignment: CDR1 MGHDK and CDR2 SYGVNS. J lost 8 bases, V lost 1 base, and 6 bases had no gene match. The CDR3 has 14 amino acids. In nucleotides, the CDR3 is TGTGCCAGCAGTGAATCGACAGGGGTGAACGGCTACACCTTC. Residues: CASSESTGVNGYTF.

The rearrangement joins TRBV12-3 or TRBV12-4 to TRBJ2-7; 10 bases fit TRBD2. CDR3 length: 13 amino acids. The trim removed 10 bases at V and 6 bases at J, leaving 9 bases unmatched. The CDR3 DNA is TGTGCCACCGAGCGGGAGGGCCGCTCCGAGCAGTACTTC. It codes for CATEREGRSEQYF.

The V call is TRBV2, the J call TRBJ2-7, with D perhaps TRBD2 (5 bases). Germline V gene sequence: CDR1 SNHLY, CDR2 FYNNEI. V shed 7 bases and J shed 2 bases, with 9 bases lying between them. The CDR3 covers 12 residues. The CDR3 nucleotides read TGTGCCAGCACCCCGGGGACCTACGAGCAGTACTTC. Amino acids: CASTPGTYEQYF.

The chain couples TRBV6-5 to TRBJ2-7, with D maybe TRBD2 (6 bases). This CDR3 has 14 residues. The V and J ends lost 7 bases and 4 bases respectively, with 17 bases between them. Germline assignment: CDR1 MNHEY and CDR2 SVGAGI. The CDR3 reads CASTKRGNVYEQYF. CDR3 nucleotides: TGTGCCAGCACCAAACGGGGGAATGTTTACGAGCAGTACTTC.

CDR3 DNA sequence: TGTGCCAGCAGTGAAGCAGGGGGCAGTTTGAGAGAGCAGTACTTC. Protein product: CASSEAGGSLREQYF. The chain employs TRBV25-1 and TRBJ2-7; 8 bases map to TRBD1. Per the germline V gene, CDR1 is MGHDK and CDR2 is SYGVNS. The CDR3 is 15 residues long. The J segment lost 7 bases and the V segment lost 2 bases, leaving 10 bases of the junction unmatched.

The J gene is TRBJ1-1, the V gene TRBV6-5, with D maybe TRBD1 (5 bases). The germline CDR1 and CDR2 sequences are MNHEY and SVGAGI. The V gene lost 4 bases and the J gene lost 6 bases, with 12 bases spanning the gap. CDR3 length: 13 residues. The chain's CDR3 is CASSFQGTPEAFF. The CDR3 bases are TGTGCCAGCAGTTTCCAGGGCACTCCTGAAGCTTTCTTT.

The chain links TRBV4-2 to TRBJ2-1; no clear D gene. Germline V gene lookup returns CDR1 LGHNA and CDR2 YNFKEQ. The V gene lost 1 base and the J gene lost 6 bases, with 10 bases spanning the gap. This CDR3 is 14 amino acids long. This chain's CDR3 is CASSQVLEFNEQFF. The CDR3 nucleotides read TGTGCCAGCAGCCAAGTTCTAGAGTTCAATGAGCAGTTCTTC.

This clone appeared once. The rearrangement uses TRBV2 and TRBJ2-5, with 12 positions matching TRBD2. V trimming: 6 bases; J trimming: 5 bases; junction bases outside the gene matches: 7. Germline values: CDR1 SNHLY, CDR2 FYNNEI. CDR3 length equals 15 residues. CDR3 residues: CASRPGLAGRETQYF. Written as DNA, the CDR3 is TGTGCCAGCAGACCCGGACTAGCGGGACGGGAGACCCAGTACTTC.

The chain carries TRBV6-4 and TRBJ1-5; the D is unclear. The CDR3 loop spans 14 amino acids. Trimming took off 4 bases at V and 0 bases at J, with 7 bases between the two ends. CDR1 and CDR2 from the germline V gene are MRHNA and SNTAGT. The CDR3 loop is CASSVDFSNQPQHF. The CDR3 DNA sequence: TGTGCCAGCAGTGTAGACTTTAGCAATCAGCCCCAGCATTTT.

This clone has only a few counts. CDR3 residues: CASSQNPLGTEAFF. The CDR3 region has the DNA TGCGCCAGCAGCCAGAACCCCCTCGGGACTGAAGCTTTCTTT. The chain joins TRBV4-3 to TRBJ1-1, with unresolved D. This CDR3 is 14 amino acids long. Trimming removed 3 bases at V and 5 bases at J, with 13 bases between. CDR1 LGHNA and CDR2 YSLEER come from the germline V gene.

This chain uses TRBV7-9 with TRBJ2-7; 9 nucleotides match TRBD1. The CDR3 runs 15 residues. Per the germline V gene, CDR1 is SEHNR and CDR2 is FQNEAQ (reference sequence). With 3 bases clipped from V and 5 bases from J, the junction kept 8 bases outside the gene matches. CDR3 in amino acids: CASSFHRDRDHEQYF. The CDR3 DNA sequence: TGTGCCAGCAGCTTTCACCGGGACAGGGACCACGAGCAGTACTTC.